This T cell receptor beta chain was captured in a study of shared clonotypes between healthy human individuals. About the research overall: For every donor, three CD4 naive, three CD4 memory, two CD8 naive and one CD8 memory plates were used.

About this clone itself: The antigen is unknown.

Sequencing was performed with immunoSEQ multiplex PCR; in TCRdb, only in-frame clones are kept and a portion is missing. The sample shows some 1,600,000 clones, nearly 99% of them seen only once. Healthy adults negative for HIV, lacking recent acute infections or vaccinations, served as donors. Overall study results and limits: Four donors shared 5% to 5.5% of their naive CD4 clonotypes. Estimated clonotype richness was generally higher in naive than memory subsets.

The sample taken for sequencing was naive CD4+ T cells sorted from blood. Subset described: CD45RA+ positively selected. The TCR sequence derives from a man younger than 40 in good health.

The chain's CDR3 is CASSATGGRGEQYF. The CDR3 bases are TGTGCCAGCTCAGCTACAGGGGGACGAGGGGAGCAGTACTTC. The J gene is TRBJ2-7, the V gene TRBV18, with 8 bases that match TRBD1. The ends lost 5 bases at V and 7 bases at J; junction bases unmatched: 10. The CDR3 loop spans 14 amino acids. CDR1 is KGHSH and CDR2 is LQKENI in the germline V gene. Looking up the rest from reference TRBV18 and TRBJ2-7 gives the full variable domain: NAGVMQNPRHLVRRRGQEARLRCSPMKGHSHVYWYRQLPEEGLKFMVYLQKENIIDESGMPKERFSAEFPKEGPSILRIQQVVRGDSAAYFCASSATGGRGEQYFGPGTRLTVT.